This record concerns one T cell receptor beta chain sequence. This record belongs to a study of OX40 agonist ivuxolimab in advanced cancers. Germline V gene sequence: CDR1 MGHRA, CDR2 YSYEKL. The CDR3 spans 16 residues. The junction had 7 bases not matched to a gene; V was cut back by 3 bases and J by 4 bases. TCRdb's copy holds only in-frame clones and misses some; the assay was immunoSEQ multiplex PCR. The sample carries about 83,000 clones, 91% recorded once. The timepoints at which blood was sampled were baseline, cycle 4 day 1, and cycle 7 day 1. J is TRBJ2-2 and V is TRBV4-1; 8 positions match TRBD2. Specimen: CD4+ or CD8+ T cells sorted from blood, collected in a trial of the OX40 agonist ivuxolimab. This clonotype originated in an adult with an advanced solid tumor such as melanoma, head and neck, liver or kidney cancer. The CDR3 nucleotides are TGCGCCAGCAGCCATCTCGGGGGGGCTGGCACCGGGGAGCTGTTTTTT. It specifies CASSHLGGAGTGELFF.